Here is one T cell receptor beta chain with its context. The source of the sample is a study of blood T cell repertoires in COVID-19. Background on the study: Samples taken during acute and convalescent COVID-19 were collected in the United States, Italy and Spain. The cDNA or gDNA used as material had been derived from T cells, B-cell-depleted T cells, or PBMCs.

In the original workflow: Counts of nucleated cells, estimated from reference gene primer amplification, were obtained. Sequenced by immunoSEQ multiplex PCR; TCRdb stores in-frame clones only, minus some. V, J and clone size are those of that table, while D and trimming were read from the DNA. The repertoire consists of fewer than 300,000 clones, with approximately 90% occurring once and the leading ten covering 2.2%. Germline trimming cut 3 bases from V and 2 bases from J; bases unmatched to any gene: 1. The length of the CDR3 is 14 residues. The germline V gene encodes CDR1 SGHNT and CDR2 YYREEE (reference sequence). Seattle patients were enrolled during active infection and followed longitudinally.

V usage is TRBV5-4 and J usage is TRBJ2-2, with 7 bases fitting TRBD2. Material for sequencing was peripheral blood. The sequence was obtained from a woman younger than 45 with COVID-19, enrolled during active disease. The CDR3 region is CASSSAGNTGELFF. The CDR3 DNA reads as TGTGCCAGCAGCTCAGCGGGAAACACCGGGGAGCTGTTTTTT.